The 12 T cell receptor beta chains given below trace back to one sample, sequenced in a study of blood T cells in healthy people across ages. A J-beta primer mix and a sample-barcoded 5' primer were used in a second PCR of roughly 6 to 11 cycles. TCRdb reprocessed the 5' RACE reads via MiXCR and lists one record per CDR3 protein. The sample consists of around 870,000 distinct CDR3 sequences, more than 25% of them appearing once. Source material: blood. The origin of the receptors is an elderly woman in good health.

The genes are TRBV19 and TRBJ2-1; D may be TRBD1 (5 bases). The germline gives CDR1 LNHDA, CDR2 SQIVND (reference sequence). The CDR3 is 14 amino acids. Trimming left V 3 bases short and J 5 bases short, with 11 bases between. CDR3 protein: CASSMGRGNNEQFF. The CDR3 DNA is TGTGCCAGTAGTATGGGAAGGGGAAACAATGAGCAGTTCTTC.

This clonotype was counted at least ten times. This chain uses TRBV4-2 with TRBJ2-1; the D gene is possibly TRBD2 (6 bases). Trimming removed 4 bases from V and 8 bases from J, with 18 bases in between. Germline CDR1 is LGHNA and CDR2 is YNFKEQ. The CDR3 totals 15 residues. The CDR3 sequence: CASSPKLGGSDEQFF. The CDR3 DNA is TGTGCCAGCAGCCCTAAACTGGGGGGTTCCGATGAGCAGTTCTTC.

This clonotype was detected only a few times. Just one base apart from a much larger clone, this may be a read error. The J gene is TRBJ2-7, the V gene TRBV7-2; D gene ambiguous. The germline gives CDR1 SGHTA, CDR2 FQGNSA. Trimming pared 1 base from V and 3 bases from J, leaving 7 bases between. The CDR3 loop spans 13 amino acids. CDR3 in amino acids: CASSLERCYEQYF. CDR3 sequence (DNA): TGTGCCAGCAGCTTAGAACGCTGCTACGAGCAGTACTTC.

The chain combines TRBV6-5 with TRBJ1-2, with unresolved D. V shed 3 bases and J shed 0 bases, with 11 bases lying between them. The CDR3 runs 15 residues. Germline V gives CDR1 MNHEY, CDR2 SVGAGI. CDR3 in amino acids: CASSYIGRANYGYTF. In DNA, the CDR3 is TGTGCCAGCAGTTATATCGGGCGAGCTAACTATGGCTACACCTTC.

V usage is TRBV2 and J usage is TRBJ1-5; D is possibly TRBD1 (5 bases). The CDR3 has 15 amino acids. Germline values: CDR1 SNHLY, CDR2 FYNNEI. The V end lost 4 bases, the J end lost 0 bases, and 10 bases lay between the germline ends. DNA for the CDR3: TGTGCCAGCAGTGGACAGCCCGATAGCAATCAGCCCCAGCATTTT. Translation gives CASSGQPDSNQPQHF.

Comments on this clonotype: One base away lies a much larger clone, so this may be a sequencing read error. The chain couples TRBV7-9 to TRBJ2-5; no firm D call. Germline V gives CDR1 SEHNR, CDR2 FQNEAQ (reference sequence). The CDR3 sequence is 11 residues long. The CDR3 DNA reads as TGTACCAGCAGCTTAGTGGTGACCCAGTACTTC. It yields the protein CTSSLVVTQYF. Full variable domain (rest looked up from reference TRBV7-9 and TRBJ2-5): DTGVSQNPRHKITKRGQNVTFRCDPISEHNRLYWYRQTLGQGPEFLTYFQNEAQLEKSRLLSDRFSAERPKGSFSTLEIQRTEQGDSAMYLCTSSLVVTQYFGPGTRLLVL.

The V and J genes are TRBV11-2 and TRBJ2-1; no clear D gene. Germline CDR1 SGHAT, CDR2 FQNNGV. V lost 5 bases to trimming and J lost 9 bases, with 20 bases between them. This CDR3 has 15 residues. Written as DNA, the CDR3 is TGTGCCAGCAGCCTTGAATCCTCGGGCCGGGTTGAGCAGTTCTTC. It translates to CASSLESSGRVEQFF. The variable domain in full, with the rest retrieved from reference TRBV11-2 and TRBJ2-1, is EAGVAQSPRYKIIEKRQSVAFWCNPISGHATLYWYQQILGQGPKLLIQFQNNGVVDDSQLPKDRFSAERLKGVDSTLKIQPAKLEDSAVYLCASSLESSGRVEQFFGPGTRLTVL.

This clonotype appeared many times. A much larger clone sits a single nucleotide away, making a read error possible. This chain links TRBV25-1 with TRBJ2-4, with unresolved D. In germline, CDR1 is MGHDK, CDR2 SYGVNS. The CDR3 length is 15 residues. V gave up 1 base and J gave up 0 bases, with 7 bases separating them. The DNA for the CDR3 is TGTGCCAGCAGTGAATCGACGGTAGCCAAAAACATTCAGTACTTC. Its protein product is CASSESTVAKNIQYF.

This clonotype was detected a few times. A much more abundant neighbour one base away suggests this may be a read error. The CDR3 DNA follows: TGTGCCTGCTCATCGGGACTAGCGGGCGGAGATAATACGCAGTATTTT. Amino acids: CACSSGLAGGDNTQYF. The V gene is TRBV18, the J gene TRBJ2-3, with 12 bases lining up with TRBD2. Per germline, CDR1 KGHSH and CDR2 LQKENI. The CDR3 runs to 16 residues.

In the case of this clonotype: Possible read error: a much larger clone is one base away. CDR3 DNA sequence: TGTGCCAGCAGCTTAAGGGGTTGGGGGAGCGCTTACGATGAGCAGTACTTC. Translated, it gives CASSLRGWGSAYDEQYF. J is TRBJ2-5 and V is TRBV11-2; D may match TRBD1 or TRBD2 (5 bases each). V lost 2 bases and J 11 bases, leaving 27 bases between the germline ends. Germline V lookup: CDR1 SGHAT, CDR2 FQNNGV. CDR3 size: 17 residues.

Comments on this clonotype: Possible read error: a much larger clone is one base away. The gene calls are TRBV7-9 and TRBJ2-7; possible D gene TRBD1, 5 bases. The J call may be incorrect, as the DNA end agrees better with TRBJ2-4. The CDR3 sequence is 14 residues long. CDR1 is SEHNR and CDR2 is FQNEAQ in the germline V gene (reference sequence). The CDR3 coding sequence is TGTGCCAGCAGCCGGTCAGGGTCGGGTAACATTCAGTACTTC. Its translation: CASSRSGSGNIQYF.

This clonotype was counted between two and nine times. A read error is possible here, since a much larger clone lies one base away. J is TRBJ2-7 and V is TRBV15; D is unresolved. The CDR3 contains 11 residues. CDR1 is LNHNV, CDR2 YYDKDF, per germline (reference sequence). The germline V and J ends were trimmed by 3 bases and 7 bases, with 7 bases remaining between them. CDR3: CATSSYNEQYF. The CDR3 bases are TGTGCCACCAGCAGCTACAATGAGCAGTACTTC.